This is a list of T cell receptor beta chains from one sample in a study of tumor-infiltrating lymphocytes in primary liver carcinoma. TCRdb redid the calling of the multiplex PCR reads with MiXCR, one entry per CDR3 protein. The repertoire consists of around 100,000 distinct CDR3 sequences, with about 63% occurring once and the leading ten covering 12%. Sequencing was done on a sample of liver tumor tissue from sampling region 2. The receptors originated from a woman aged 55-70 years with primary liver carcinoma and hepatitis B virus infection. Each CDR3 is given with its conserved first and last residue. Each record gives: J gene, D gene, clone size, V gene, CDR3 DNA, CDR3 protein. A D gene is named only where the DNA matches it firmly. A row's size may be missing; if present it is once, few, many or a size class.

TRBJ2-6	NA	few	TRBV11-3	TGTGCCAGCGGCTCTGAAGGGGCGGGTGTGGCCAACGCCCTGACTTTC	CASGSEGAGVANALTF
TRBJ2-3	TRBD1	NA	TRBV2	TGTGCCAGCAGTGATAAATCGGGACAGGGGATACGGTATTTT	CASSDKSGQGIRYF
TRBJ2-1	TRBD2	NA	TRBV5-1	TGCGCCAGCAACTTGGCGCTAGCGGGAGTTGATGAGCAGTTCTTC	CASNLALAGVDEQFF
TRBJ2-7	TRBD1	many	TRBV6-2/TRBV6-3	TGTGCCAGCAGTCCGACCCCGACAGGGGGCTACGAGCAGTACTTC	CASSPTPTGGYEQYF
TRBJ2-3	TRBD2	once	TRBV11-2	TGTGCCACCAGCTTAGAAGGGGCGGGAGACACAGATACGCAGTATTTT	CATSLEGAGDTDTQYF
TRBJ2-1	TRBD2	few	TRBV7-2	TGTGCCAGCAGCTTAGCGGGACTAACTTACAATGAGCAGTTCTTC	CASSLAGLTYNEQFF
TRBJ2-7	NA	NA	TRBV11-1	TGTGCCAACAGCTTGGGCGGGACGAGGACCTACGAGCAGTGCTTC	CANSLGGTRTYEQCF
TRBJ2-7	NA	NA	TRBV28	TGTACCAGCAGTTTCAGCAGGGGCGGGGAGCAGTACTTC	CTSSFSRGGEQYF
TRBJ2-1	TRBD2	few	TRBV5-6	TGTGTCAGCAGCTTGCTGTGGAGCGGGAGTTATAATGATCAGTTCTTC	CVSSLLWSGSYNDQFF
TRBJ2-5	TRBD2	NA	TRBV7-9	TGTGCCAGCAGCTTTATAGCGGGAAGATCGGGAGAGACCCAGAACTTC	CASSFIAGRSGETQNF
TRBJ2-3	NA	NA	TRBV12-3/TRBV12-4	TGTACCAGCAGCGAATGGGTGGGAGGCACAGATACGCAGTATTTT	CTSSEWVGGTDTQYF
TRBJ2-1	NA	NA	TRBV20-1	TGCAGTGCTAGAGCTGGGGTCAGCTTCTACAATGAGCAGTTCTTC	CSARAGVSFYNEQFF
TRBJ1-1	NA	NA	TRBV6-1	TGTCCCAGCAGTGCCTTCCAGGGGCCCGAAGCTTTCTTT	CPSSAFQGPEAFF
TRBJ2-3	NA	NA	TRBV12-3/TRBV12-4	TGTGCCAACAGTTTCTCCGGAGGCACAGATACACAGTATTTT	CANSFSGGTDTQYF
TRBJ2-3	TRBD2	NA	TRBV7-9	TGTGCCAGCAGCTTTACTAGCGGGAGGGCCATTTTTACAGATACGCAGTATTTC	CASSFTSGRAIFTDTQYF
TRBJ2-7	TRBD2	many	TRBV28	TGTGCCAGCATCGGGCGGGAGGGCCGCTACGAGCAGTACTTC	CASIGREGRYEQYF
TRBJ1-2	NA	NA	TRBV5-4	TGTACCAGCAGCCAACCCACAGAGGGGGGCTATGGCTACACCTTC	CTSSQPTEGGYGYTF
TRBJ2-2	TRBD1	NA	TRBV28	TGTGCCAGCAGACAGGGGGCCGGGGAGCTGTTTTTT	CASRQGAGELFF
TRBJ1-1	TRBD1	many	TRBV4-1	TGCGCCAGCAGCCAGGGACAGGGCAGTTCTGAAGCTTTCTTT	CASSQGQGSSEAFF
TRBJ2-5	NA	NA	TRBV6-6	TGTGCCAGCAGTACAGGAGGAGAGACCCAGCACTTC	CASSTGGETQHF
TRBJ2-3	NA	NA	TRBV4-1	TGTGCCAGCAGCCAAGAGCTTTCAGATACGCAGTATTTT	CASSQELSDTQYF
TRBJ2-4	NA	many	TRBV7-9	TGTGCCAGCAGCCTAAGTAGGGCCAAAAACATTCAGTACTTC	CASSLSRAKNIQYF
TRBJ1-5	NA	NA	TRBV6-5	TGTGCCAGTCGTCGGGGGGATTATGGCCATCAGCCCCAGCATTTT	CASRRGDYGHQPQHF
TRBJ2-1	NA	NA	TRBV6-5	TGTGCCAGCGGTCCAATATGGATAGACTACAATGAGCAGTTCTTC	CASGPIWIDYNEQFF
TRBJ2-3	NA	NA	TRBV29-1	TGCAGCGTGGGAGAGGGCAGCACAAAAACGCAGTATTTT	CSVGEGSTKTQYF
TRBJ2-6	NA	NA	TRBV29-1	TGCATCGTTGAAGCCCCCCCCGGGATAGAGGATACTGGGGCCAACGTCCTGACTTTC	CIVEAPPGIEDTGANVLTF
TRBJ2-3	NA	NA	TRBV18	TGTGCCGGCTCACCACCGGGCCGCACAGATACACAGTATTTT	CAGSPPGRTDTQYF
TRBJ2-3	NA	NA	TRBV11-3	TGTGCCAACAGCTTCAGTACTAGCACAGATACTCAGTATTTT	CANSFSTSTDTQYF
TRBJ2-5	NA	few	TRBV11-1	TGTGCCAGCAGCTACGGTGGGTGGACCCAGTACTTC	CASSYGGWTQYF
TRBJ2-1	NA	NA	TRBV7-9	TGTGCCAGCAGCTTACTGGGCCTCAGTGAGCAGTTCTTC	CASSLLGLSEQFF
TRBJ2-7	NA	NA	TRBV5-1	TGCGCCATCAGCTTCCTTGGGGCATTGGGTAACGAGCAGTACTTC	CAISFLGALGNEQYF
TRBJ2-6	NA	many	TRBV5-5	TGTGCCAGCAGCTTCAGGGTTGGGGCCAACGTCCTGACTTTC	CASSFRVGANVLTF
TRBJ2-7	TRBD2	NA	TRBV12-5	TGTGCTAGTGGCACCGGGACTAGAGGGAGAACCTACGAGCAGTACTTC	CASGTGTRGRTYEQYF
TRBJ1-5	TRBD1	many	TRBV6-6	TGTGCCAGCAGTTACGGGGACAGCCGTCAGCCCCAGCATTTT	CASSYGDSRQPQHF
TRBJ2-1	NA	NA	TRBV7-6	TGTGCCAGCAGCTCGCTCCTCCCGGTGGGGGGTGAGCAGTTCTTC	CASSSLLPVGGEQFF
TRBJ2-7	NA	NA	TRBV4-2	TGTACCAGCAGCCAACGGGGGAGCTCCTACCAGCAGTACTTC	CTSSQRGSSYQQYF
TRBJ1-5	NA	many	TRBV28	TGTGCCAGCGATCGCTCGCGGGGGGCAAGCAATCAGCCCCAGCATTTT	CASDRSRGASNQPQHF
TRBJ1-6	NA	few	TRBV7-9	TGTGCCAGCAGCTTACGGACGAATTCACCCCTCCACTTT	CASSLRTNSPLHF